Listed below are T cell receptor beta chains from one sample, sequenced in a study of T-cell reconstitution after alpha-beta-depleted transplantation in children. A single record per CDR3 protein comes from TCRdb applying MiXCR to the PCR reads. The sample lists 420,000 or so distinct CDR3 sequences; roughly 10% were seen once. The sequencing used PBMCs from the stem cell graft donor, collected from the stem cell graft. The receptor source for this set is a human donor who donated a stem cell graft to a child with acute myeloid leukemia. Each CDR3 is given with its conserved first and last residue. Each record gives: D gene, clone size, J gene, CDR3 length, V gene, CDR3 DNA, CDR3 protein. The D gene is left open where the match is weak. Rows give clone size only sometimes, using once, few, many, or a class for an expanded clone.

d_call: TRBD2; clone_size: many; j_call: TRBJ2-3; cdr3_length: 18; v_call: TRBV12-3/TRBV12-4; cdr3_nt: TGTGCCAGCAGTAAGAGCGAGGGACTAGCGGGCGACACAGATACGCAGTATTTT; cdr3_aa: CASSKSEGLAGDTDTQYF
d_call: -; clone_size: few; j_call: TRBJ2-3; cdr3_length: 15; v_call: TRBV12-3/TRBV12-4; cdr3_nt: TGTGCCAGCAGTGCGCCGATGCGGCTCACAGATACGCAGTATTTT; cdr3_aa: CASSAPMRLTDTQYF
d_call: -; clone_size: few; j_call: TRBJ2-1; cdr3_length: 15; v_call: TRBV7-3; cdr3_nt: TGTGCCAGCAGCTTAAAGGGGGGGGCTTTTTCTGAGCAGTTCTTC; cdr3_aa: CASSLKGGAFSEQFF
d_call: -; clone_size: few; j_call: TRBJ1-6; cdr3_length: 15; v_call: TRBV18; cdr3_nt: TGTGCCAGCTCATCCGGTGTAGGGAGGAATTCACCCCTCCACTTT; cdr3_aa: CASSSGVGRNSPLHF
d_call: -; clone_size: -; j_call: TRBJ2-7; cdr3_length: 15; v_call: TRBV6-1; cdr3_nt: TGTGCCAGCAGCCGACCGGGACTTGGATTCTACGAGCAGTACTTC; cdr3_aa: CASSRPGLGFYEQYF
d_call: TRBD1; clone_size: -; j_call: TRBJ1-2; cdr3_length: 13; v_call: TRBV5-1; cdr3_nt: TGCGCCAGCAGCCCAGGGGGCGCGAGGGGCTACACCTTC; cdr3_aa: CASSPGGARGYTF
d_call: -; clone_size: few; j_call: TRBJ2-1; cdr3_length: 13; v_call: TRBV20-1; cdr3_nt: TGCAGTGCTGCGACCGGGACCCACTCCGAGCAGTTCTTC; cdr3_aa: CSAATGTHSEQFF
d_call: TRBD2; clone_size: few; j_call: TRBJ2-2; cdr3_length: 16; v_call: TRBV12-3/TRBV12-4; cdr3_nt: TGTGCCAGCAGCCGCCTCGAGGGACTAAACACCGGGGAGCTGTTTTTT; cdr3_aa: CASSRLEGLNTGELFF
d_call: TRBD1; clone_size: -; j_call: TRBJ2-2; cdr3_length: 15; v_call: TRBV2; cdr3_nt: TGTGCCAGCACTGCGGACAGGGGGTTGAACGGGGAGCTGTTTTTT; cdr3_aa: CASTADRGLNGELFF
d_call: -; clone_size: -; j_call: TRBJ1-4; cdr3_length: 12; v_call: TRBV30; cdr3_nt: TGTGCCTGGAGACAGGACCATGAAAAACTGTTTTTT; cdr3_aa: CAWRQDHEKLFF
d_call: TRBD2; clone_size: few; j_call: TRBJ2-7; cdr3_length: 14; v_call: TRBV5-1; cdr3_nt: TGCGCCAGCAGCCTTAGCGGGGGACCCTACGAGCAGTACTTC; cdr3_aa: CASSLSGGPYEQYF
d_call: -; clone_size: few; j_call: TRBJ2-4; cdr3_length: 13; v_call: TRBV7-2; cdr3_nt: TGTGCCAGCAGCTTAGCCCAGGGTGGCATTCAGTACTTC; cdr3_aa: CASSLAQGGIQYF
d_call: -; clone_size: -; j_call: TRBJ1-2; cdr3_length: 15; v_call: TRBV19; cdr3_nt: TGTGCCAGTAGTTTTCTGAACCCCTCGGTCTATGGCTACACCTTC; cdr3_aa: CASSFLNPSVYGYTF
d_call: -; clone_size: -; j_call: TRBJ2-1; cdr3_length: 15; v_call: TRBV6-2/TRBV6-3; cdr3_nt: TGTGCCAGCAGTTCCCCGGGGAGCTCCTACAATGAGCAGTTCTTC; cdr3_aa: CASSSPGSSYNEQFF
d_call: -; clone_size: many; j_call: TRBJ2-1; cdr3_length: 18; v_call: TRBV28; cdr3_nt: TGTGCCAGCAGTTTATTCGGCAGGCTGTTCGAGGGGTACAATGAGCAGTTCTTC; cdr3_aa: CASSLFGRLFEGYNEQFF
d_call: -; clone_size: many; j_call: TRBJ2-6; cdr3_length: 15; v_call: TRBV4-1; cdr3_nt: TGCGCCAGCAGCCCCGACAGAGCTGGGGCCAACGTCCTGACTTTC; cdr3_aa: CASSPDRAGANVLTF
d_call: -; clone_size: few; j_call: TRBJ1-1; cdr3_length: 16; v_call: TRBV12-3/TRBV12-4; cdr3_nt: TGTGCCAGCAGTCCGTCCCCTATAGGGTCGAACACTGAAGCTTTCTTT; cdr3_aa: CASSPSPIGSNTEAFF
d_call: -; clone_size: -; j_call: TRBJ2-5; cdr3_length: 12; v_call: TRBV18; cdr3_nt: TGTGCCAGCTCACCACCGATGGGAACCCAGTACTTC; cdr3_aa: CASSPPMGTQYF
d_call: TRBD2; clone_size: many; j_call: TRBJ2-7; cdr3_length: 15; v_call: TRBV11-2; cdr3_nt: TGTGCCAGCAGCTTATTTAGCGGGCCCACCTACGAGCAGTACTTC; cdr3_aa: CASSLFSGPTYEQYF
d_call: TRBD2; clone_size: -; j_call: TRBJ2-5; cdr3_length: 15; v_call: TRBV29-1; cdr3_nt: TGCAGCGTTGGTATCGGACTAGCGGGGGGAGAGACCCAGTACTTC; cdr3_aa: CSVGIGLAGGETQYF
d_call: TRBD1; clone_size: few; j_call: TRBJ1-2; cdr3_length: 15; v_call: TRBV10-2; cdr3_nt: TGCGCCACCAAGGCCACGGACAGGGCCAACTATGGCTACACCTTC; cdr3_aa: CATKATDRANYGYTF
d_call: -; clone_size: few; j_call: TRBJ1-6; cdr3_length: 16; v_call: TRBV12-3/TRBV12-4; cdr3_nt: TGTGCCAGCACCAGCGGTGGGGTTTCCTATAATTCACCCCTCCACTTT; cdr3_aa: CASTSGGVSYNSPLHF
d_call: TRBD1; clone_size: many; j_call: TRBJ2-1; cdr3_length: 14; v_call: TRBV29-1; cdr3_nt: TGCAGCGTTGAAGGCAGGGGGCAGTACAATGAGCAGTTCTTC; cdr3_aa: CSVEGRGQYNEQFF
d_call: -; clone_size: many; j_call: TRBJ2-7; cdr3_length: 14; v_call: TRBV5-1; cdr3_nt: TGCGCCAGCAGCCAAGGACAAATGTACTACGAGCAGTACTTC; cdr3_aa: CASSQGQMYYEQYF
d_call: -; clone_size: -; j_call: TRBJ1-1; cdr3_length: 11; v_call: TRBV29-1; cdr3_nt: TGCAGCTTCATCCAGAAGACGGAAGCTTTCTTT; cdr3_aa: CSFIQKTEAFF
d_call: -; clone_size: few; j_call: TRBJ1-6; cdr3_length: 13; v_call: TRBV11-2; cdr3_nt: TGTGCCAGCAGCCACGGGTTTGAATCACCCCTCCACTTT; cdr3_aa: CASSHGFESPLHF
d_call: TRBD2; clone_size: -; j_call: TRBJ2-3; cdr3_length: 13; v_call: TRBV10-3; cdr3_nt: TGTGCCACGGGACTAGCTAGCACAGATACGCAGTATTTT; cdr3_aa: CATGLASTDTQYF
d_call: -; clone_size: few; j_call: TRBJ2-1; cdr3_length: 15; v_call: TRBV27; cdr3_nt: TGTGCCAGCAGTTTCGCTCAGTCACTCTACAATGAGCAGTTCTTC; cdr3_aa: CASSFAQSLYNEQFF
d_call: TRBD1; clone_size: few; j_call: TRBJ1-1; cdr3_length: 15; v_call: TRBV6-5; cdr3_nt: TGTGCCAGCAGTTACCAGGGACAGGGGAACACTGAAGCTTTCTTT; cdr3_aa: CASSYQGQGNTEAFF
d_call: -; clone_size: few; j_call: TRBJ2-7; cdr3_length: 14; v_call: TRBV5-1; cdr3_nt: TGCGCCAGCAGCTTGGCCGTCTCCGAGTACGAGCAGTACTTC; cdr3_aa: CASSLAVSEYEQYF
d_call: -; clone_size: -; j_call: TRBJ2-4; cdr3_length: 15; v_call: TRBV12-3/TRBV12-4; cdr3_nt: TGTGCCAGCAGTTTGGAGGGACCGGCCAAGTCAATTCAGTACTTC; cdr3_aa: CASSLEGPAKSIQYF
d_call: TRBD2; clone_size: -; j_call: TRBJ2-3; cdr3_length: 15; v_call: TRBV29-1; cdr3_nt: TGCAGCGTTGAAACTAGCGGGAGGGTAGGAAATACGCAGTATTTT; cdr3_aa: CSVETSGRVGNTQYF
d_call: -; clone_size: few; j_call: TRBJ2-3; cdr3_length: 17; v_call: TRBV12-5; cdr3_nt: TGTGCTAGTGGCCCCTCGTTGGCCCCTCGAGGGGCAGATACGCAGTATTTT; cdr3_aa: CASGPSLAPRGADTQYF
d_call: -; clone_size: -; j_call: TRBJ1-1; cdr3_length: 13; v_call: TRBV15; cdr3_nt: TGTGCCACCAGCAGAGCCGGTGTAGGAAGAGCTTTCTTT; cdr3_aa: CATSRAGVGRAFF
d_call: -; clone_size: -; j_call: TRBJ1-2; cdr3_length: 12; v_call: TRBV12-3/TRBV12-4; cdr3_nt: TGTGCCAGCAGTTTAATTTCAGCTGGCTACACCTTC; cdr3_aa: CASSLISAGYTF
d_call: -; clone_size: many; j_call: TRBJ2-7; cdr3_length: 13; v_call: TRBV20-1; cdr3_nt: TGCAGTGCTAGGTCGTCCAGCTCCTACGAGCAGTACTTC; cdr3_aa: CSARSSSSYEQYF
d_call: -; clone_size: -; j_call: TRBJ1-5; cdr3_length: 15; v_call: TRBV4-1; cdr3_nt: TGCGCCAGCAGCCAGCTCGCTGAGGGCGGACAGCCCCAGCATTTT; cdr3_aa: CASSQLAEGGQPQHF
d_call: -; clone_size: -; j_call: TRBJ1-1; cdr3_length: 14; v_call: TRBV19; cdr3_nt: TGTGCCAGTAAGAGGCCCGGGGAGGGCACTGAAGCTTTCTTT; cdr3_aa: CASKRPGEGTEAFF
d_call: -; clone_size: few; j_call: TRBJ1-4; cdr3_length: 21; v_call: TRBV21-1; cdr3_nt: TGTGCCAGCAGCAAAGGAGGGCCACCGGGACAGGGGGGATTTGGTCATGAAAAACTGTTTTTT; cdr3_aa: CASSKGGPPGQGGFGHEKLFF
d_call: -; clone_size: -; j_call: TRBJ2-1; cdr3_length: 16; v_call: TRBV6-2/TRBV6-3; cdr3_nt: TGTGCCAGCAGTCCCCGGGGCCGGGAGAAATACAATGAGCAGTTCTTC; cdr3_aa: CASSPRGREKYNEQFF
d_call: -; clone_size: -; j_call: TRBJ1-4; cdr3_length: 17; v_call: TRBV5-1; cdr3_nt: TGCGCCAGCAGCTTGGATCCCTCAGGGGCGGTTAATGAAAAACTGTTTTTT; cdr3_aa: CASSLDPSGAVNEKLFF
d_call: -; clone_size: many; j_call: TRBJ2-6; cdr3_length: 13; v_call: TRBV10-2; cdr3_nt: TGCGCCACCATATTCTCTGGGGCCAACGTCCTGACTTTC; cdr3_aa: CATIFSGANVLTF